These 31 T cell receptor beta chains originate from one sample sequenced in a study of blood T cell repertoires in COVID-19. TCRdb's copy holds only in-frame clones and misses some; the assay was immunoSEQ multiplex PCR. The sample lists 55,000 to 65,000 clones; just under 80% were seen once. Sample: peripheral blood. Source of these receptors: a human donor in a cohort sampled during active COVID-19.

V and J are TRBV2 and TRBJ1-5, with 7 bases lining up with TRBD1. Germline trimming cut 4 bases from V and 7 bases from J; bases unmatched to any gene: 10. This CDR3 spans 15 amino acids. Germline V gene sequence: CDR1 SNHLY, CDR2 FYNNEI. As DNA, the CDR3 is TGTGCCAGCAGTGCACAGGGGACTTCCTCACAGCCCCAGCATTTT. Its protein is CASSAQGTSSQPQHF.

The rearrangement joins TRBV29-1 to TRBJ2-2, with D perhaps TRBD1 (6 bases). This CDR3 comprises 13 residues. V was shortened by 3 bases and J by 5 bases, with 10 bases between the two germline ends. CDR1 is SQVTM, CDR2 ANQGSEA, per germline. Here the CDR3 DNA reads TGCAGCGTTGAGTTCAGGGGAACCGGGGAGCTGTTTTTT. Translating it yields CSVEFRGTGELFF.

The chain carries TRBV18 and TRBJ2-2; D perhaps matches TRBD2 (6 bases). CDR3 length: 16 amino acids. Deletions cut 0 bases from V and 4 bases from J, with 12 bases between. Germline V gives CDR1 KGHSH, CDR2 LQKENI. The CDR3 DNA reads as TGTGCCAGCTCACCACCAGGAGGGAGAGGCACCGGGGAGCTGTTTTTT. Its protein is CASSPPGGRGTGELFF.

The chain employs TRBV3-1 (or the pseudogene TRBV3-2) and TRBJ1-5; D is perhaps TRBD1 (5 bases). V shed 1 base and J shed 7 bases, with 14 bases lying between them. Germline CDR1 reads LGHDT; CDR2 reads YNNKEL (reference sequence). The CDR3 has 15 residues. The CDR3 sequence: CASSQAGEGHQPQHF. The CDR3, as DNA: TGTGCCAGCAGCCAAGCCGGGGAGGGGCACCAGCCCCAGCATTTT.

The chain combines TRBV5-1 with TRBJ2-6; D not resolved. In germline, CDR1 is SGHRS, CDR2 YFSETQ. V was cut by 4 bases and J by 0 bases, with 11 bases left in between. The CDR3 spans 16 residues. The CDR3: CASSRVLGSGANVLTF. The CDR3 coding sequence is TGCGCCAGCAGCCGGGTACTCGGCTCTGGGGCCAACGTCCTGACTTTC.

This clone has a single count. The chain links TRBV19 to TRBJ1-1, with D maybe TRBD1 (6 bases). The CDR3 is 11 residues long. V was shortened by 1 base and J by 10 bases, with 7 bases between the two germline ends. Germline V CDR1 and CDR2: LNHDA, SQIVND (reference sequence). CDR3 sequence reads: CASSIGGGAFF. CDR3 in DNA: TGTGCCAGTAGTATAGGAGGGGGAGCTTTCTTT.

The gene calls are TRBV2 and TRBJ2-5; 9 bases are shared with TRBD2. CDR3 size: 14 residues. Per the germline V gene, CDR1 is SNHLY and CDR2 is FYNNEI. The V and J ends lost 8 bases and 7 bases, in that order; junction bases with no gene match: 11. The CDR3 DNA is TGTGCCAGCGGCCGACTAGCGGACCCCGGGACCCAGTACTTC. Its protein product is CASGRLADPGTQYF.

The V and J genes are TRBV27 and TRBJ1-6, with D unclear. V gave up 4 bases and J gave up 9 bases, with 7 bases separating them. CDR3 size: 12 residues. Germline V gene sequence: CDR1 MNHEY, CDR2 SMNVEV (reference sequence). The CDR3 region has the DNA TGTGCCAGCAGTTCACCAGGTTCACCCCTCCACTTT. Amino acids: CASSSPGSPLHF.

This rearrangement joins TRBV27 to TRBJ1-6, with D possibly TRBD1 on 6 matching bases. V lost 3 bases, J lost 7 bases, and 10 bases lay in between. CDR1 is MNHEY, CDR2 SMNVEV, per germline (reference sequence). The CDR3 runs 14 residues. The CDR3 coding sequence is TGTGCCAGCAGTTTTGCAGGGGTAAATTCACCCCTCCACTTT. The encoded protein is CASSFAGVNSPLHF.

This clone was seen more than once but under ten times. The chain carries TRBV10-3 and TRBJ2-7; TRBD1 agrees at 8 bases. The germline V gene has CDR1 ENHRY and CDR2 SYGVKD. The CDR3 has 13 residues. V dropped 6 bases and J dropped 5; count of bases not matched to a gene: 6. In nucleotides, the CDR3 is TGTGCCATCAGAGGGACAGGCCCTGACGAGCAGTACTTC. Residues: CAIRGTGPDEQYF.

The J gene is TRBJ2-7, the V gene TRBV10-3; D might be TRBD1 (5 bases). CDR3 length equals 12 residues. The ends were cut back, 5 bases at V and 5 bases at J, with 10 bases in the middle. Germline V lookup: CDR1 ENHRY, CDR2 SYGVKD. CDR3 DNA: TGTGCCATCAGTCTTCAGGGCCACGAGCAGTACTTC. It yields the protein CAISLQGHEQYF.

The chain combines TRBV28 with TRBJ2-7; 8 bases are a match to TRBD2. The CDR3 runs to 15 residues. V shed 3 bases and J 2 bases; nucleotides not matched to a gene: 6. CDR1 is MDHEN, CDR2 SYDVKM, per germline. CDR3 residues: CASSFPAGEAYEQYF. The CDR3 bases are TGTGCCAGCAGTTTTCCAGCGGGAGAGGCCTACGAGCAGTACTTC.

This sequence joins TRBV6-6 and TRBJ1-3; no firm D call. V lost 10 bases to trimming and J lost 0 bases, with 10 bases between them. The CDR3 runs to 13 residues. Germline V gene sequence: CDR1 MNHNY, CDR2 SVGAGI (reference sequence). CDR3 in amino acids: CATMGHSGNTIYF. CDR3 nucleotides: TGTGCCACAATGGGCCACTCTGGAAACACCATATATTTT.

The V call is TRBV10-3, the J call TRBJ2-7; 10 bases map to TRBD1. V was pared by 3 bases and J by 6 bases, with 8 bases of the junction left unmatched. There are 15 residues in the CDR3. CDR1 and CDR2 (germline): ENHRY, SYGVKD. In DNA form, the CDR3 reads TGTGCCATCAGTGACCCTAGACAGGGGGCTAGCGAGCAGTACTTC. This sequence encodes CAISDPRQGASEQYF.

The gene calls are TRBV3-1 (or the pseudogene TRBV3-2) and TRBJ2-7, with a weak D call TRBD1 (5 bases). V lost 6 bases, J lost 5 bases, and 17 bases lay in between. The CDR3 has 14 amino acids. CDR1 is LGHDT and CDR2 is YNNKEL in the germline V gene (reference sequence). The chain's CDR3 is CASSNQGAGNEQYF. The CDR3 nucleotides are TGTGCCAGCAGTAACCAAGGGGCAGGGAACGAGCAGTACTTC.

The rearrangement uses TRBV21-1 and TRBJ1-2. TRBV21-1 is deemed a pseudogene. The CDR3 length is 16 residues. CDR3 DNA sequence: TGTGCCAGCAGCAAAGTCGGAGGGTGGCCAGGGCGCGGCTACACCTTC. Its translation: CASSKVGGWPGRGYTF.

For the CDR3, the DNA is TGCGCCAGCAGCTTGGGATTAGCGGGAGTCTACGAGCAGTACTTC. It is translated as CASSLGLAGVYEQYF. V usage is TRBV5-1 and J usage is TRBJ2-7; 9 positions match TRBD2. The CDR3 contains 15 residues. Losses at the gene ends were 0 bases for V and 3 bases for J; bases not matched to a gene: 4. CDR1 and CDR2 (germline): SGHRS, YFSETQ.

CDR3 nucleotides: TGTGCCAGCTCACCACCGAGTCTGGAGACCCAGTACTTC. Its translation: CASSPPSLETQYF. The V gene is TRBV18, the J gene TRBJ2-5, with D uncertain. Germline V gene data show CDR1 as KGHSH and CDR2 as LQKENI. Trimming shortened V by 0 bases and J by 5 bases, and 7 bases separated the two germline ends. CDR3 length: 13 amino acids.

This sequence joins TRBV19 and TRBJ2-1; weak D call: TRBD2 (5 bases). This CDR3 comprises 16 residues. V was clipped by 5 bases and J by 0 bases, with 14 bases between them. CDR1 LNHDA and CDR2 SQIVND come from the germline V gene (reference sequence). DNA of the CDR3: TGTGCCAGTAGTCTCCGAAGAGGGAGCTCCTACAATGAGCAGTTCTTC. Protein product: CASSLRRGSSYNEQFF.

The rearrangement uses TRBV29-1 and TRBJ2-1, with a weak D call TRBD1 (6 bases). Trimming shortened V by 6 bases and J by 9 bases, and 21 bases separated the two germline ends. This CDR3 contains 14 residues. Germline V gene data show CDR1 as SQVTM and CDR2 as ANQGSEA. Written as DNA, the CDR3 is TGCAGCGTCGCTCGGGGCTCAGAAGGGGGTGAGCAGTTCTTC. Its translation: CSVARGSEGGEQFF.

CDR3 protein: CSASIQGMEYQPQHF. The DNA of the CDR3 is TGCAGTGCGAGTATACAGGGGATGGAGTATCAGCCCCAGCATTTT. The chain uses TRBV20-1 and TRBJ1-5; 7 positions agree with TRBD1. The germline V gene encodes CDR1 DFQATT and CDR2 SNEGSKA (reference sequence). This CDR3 is built from 15 residues. Trimming took 6 bases from V and 5 from J; bases not matched to a gene: 13.

The chain employs TRBV3-1 (or the pseudogene TRBV3-2) and TRBJ2-3, with D maybe TRBD1 (6 bases). The CDR3 is 16 residues long. Between the trimmed V and J ends, which lost 0 bases and 1 base, there was a span of 11 bases. Looked up from germline, CDR1 is LGHDT and CDR2 is YNNKEL (reference sequence). The CDR3 DNA reads as TGTGCCAGCAGCCAAGAGGGGACACAAGGCACAGATACGCAGTATTTT. Its translation: CASSQEGTQGTDTQYF.

The sample holds one count of this clone. The chain joins TRBV30 to TRBJ1-3, with 8 bases matching TRBD1. The J segment lost 0 bases and the V segment lost 4 bases, leaving 2 bases of the junction unmatched. This CDR3 spans 14 amino acids. The V gene's germline CDR1 is GTSNPN and CDR2 SVGIG (reference sequence). The CDR3 bases are TGTGCCTGGACAGGGGGCCACTCTGGAAACACCATATATTTT. This codes for CAWTGGHSGNTIYF. Drawing the rest from reference TRBV30 and TRBJ1-3, the complete variable domain is SQTIHQWPATLVQPVGSPLSLECTVEGTSNPNLYWYRQAAGRGLQLLFYSVGIGQISSEVPQNLSASRPQDRQFILSSKKLLLSDSGFYLCAWTGGHSGNTIYFGEGSWLTVV.

The CDR3, as DNA: TGTGCCTGGAGGGCTAGCGGGAGGGTGGATACGCAGTATTTT. Amino acids: CAWRASGRVDTQYF. V gene TRBV30 combines with J gene TRBJ2-3; TRBD2 matches 12 bases. Germline V gene data show CDR1 as GTSNPN and CDR2 as SVGIG (reference sequence). V gave up 3 bases and J gave up 6 bases; unmatched junction bases: 4. The CDR3 is 14 residues long.

The rearrangement joins TRBV7-2 to TRBJ1-5; TRBD1 aligns across 7 bases. V lost 4 bases, J lost 4 bases, and 10 bases stayed unmatched. CDR3 length equals 16 residues. The germline gives CDR1 SGHTA, CDR2 FQGNSA. The CDR3 loop is CASSWGSGTVNQPQHF. DNA of the CDR3: TGTGCCAGCAGCTGGGGATCCGGGACAGTTAATCAGCCCCAGCATTTT.

The chain uses TRBV20-1 and TRBJ1-1, with D possibly TRBD1 on 6 matching bases. Germline V gene data show CDR1 as DFQATT and CDR2 as SNEGSKA (reference sequence). The CDR3 contains 15 residues. Trimming stripped 3 bases from V and 0 bases from J, with 14 bases between. The chain's CDR3 is CSASVAGDMNTEAFF. CDR3 nucleotide sequence: TGCAGTGCTAGTGTGGCGGGGGACATGAACACTGAAGCTTTCTTT.

The CDR3 sequence: CASSETGGSTGELFF. DNA of the CDR3: TGTGCCAGCAGTGAGACAGGGGGGAGCACCGGGGAGCTGTTTTTT. The chain employs TRBV2 and TRBJ2-2, with 9 bases aligning to TRBD1. This CDR3 spans 15 amino acids. The junction had 3 bases not matched to a gene; V was cut back by 3 bases and J by 4 bases. CDR1 SNHLY and CDR2 FYNNEI come from the germline V gene.

The V gene is TRBV30, the J gene TRBJ1-5; TRBD1 matches 9 bases. This CDR3 comprises 14 residues. The V gene end was trimmed by 1 base and the J gene end by 4 bases; junction bases not matched to a gene: 2. CDR1 and CDR2 (germline): GTSNPN, SVGIG (reference sequence). CDR3 coding DNA: TGTGCCTGGAGTGCCGGGACAGGGAATCAGCCCCAGCATTTT. It codes for CAWSAGTGNQPQHF.

This chain joins TRBV27 and TRBJ2-7; 7 bases line up with TRBD1. Germline loops: CDR1 MNHEY, CDR2 SMNVEV (reference sequence). V lost 5 bases and J lost 3; bases outside the gene matches: 7. The CDR3 totals 14 residues. In nucleotides, the CDR3 is TGTGCCAGCAGTAGAGTAGACAGGGTCTACGAGCAGTACTTC. Translation gives CASSRVDRVYEQYF.

In its sample, this clone was seen once. CDR3 sequence (DNA): TGTGCCAGCTCGGCGAGCTCAACAGGGACCGAGCAGTACTTC. It translates to CASSASSTGTEQYF. V and J are TRBV18 and TRBJ2-7, with a weak D call TRBD1 (6 bases). CDR3 length: 14 residues. V was cut by 6 bases and J by 6 bases, with 18 bases left in between. The germline V gene encodes CDR1 KGHSH and CDR2 LQKENI.

This chain connects TRBV2 to TRBJ1-5, with 9 nucleotides matching TRBD1. This CDR3 contains 13 residues. Germline V gives CDR1 SNHLY, CDR2 FYNNEI. Trimming at V came to 4 bases and at J to 5 bases, leaving 0 bases not matched to a gene. In DNA, the CDR3 is TGTGCCAGCAGTGGGACAGGGGATCAGCCCCAGCATTTT. Encoded protein: CASSGTGDQPQHF.